The 32 T cell receptor beta chains in this list originate from one sample, sequenced in a study of T cell repertoires in cytomegalovirus infection. Their antigen targets remain unknown. One entry per CDR3 protein, called by TCRdb with MiXCR from the reads. Of 700,000 to 900,000 distinct CDR3 sequences listed, about 28% are singletons. Sequencing was performed on cultured CD8+ T cells from PBMCs, taken from culture after CMV antigen stimulation. The receptors stem from a human donor in good health (CMV status not recorded). Some clones in this sample may be carry-over from other donors' samples.

The genes are TRBV6-8 and TRBJ2-7; D might be TRBD1 (6 bases). The CDR3 consists of 16 residues. Germline V gene sequence: CDR1 MNHGY, CDR2 SAAAGT. Trimming left V 9 bases short and J 1 base short, with 22 bases between. Here the CDR3 reads CARDPRNRTESYEQYV. CDR3 DNA sequence: TGTGCCAGGGACCCTAGGAATCGGACAGAATCCTACGAGCAGTACGTC.

The rearrangement joins TRBV7-8 to TRBJ2-2; the D gene is possibly TRBD1 (6 bases). CDR1 and CDR2 from the germline V gene are SGHVS and FQNEAQ. V gave up 5 bases and J gave up 3 bases, with 19 bases separating them. This CDR3 region has 17 residues. CDR3 coding DNA: TGTGCCAGCAGCCGCCCGGGACACAAGTCGGACACCGGGGAGCTGTTTTTT. Translating gives CASSRPGHKSDTGELFF.

This chain joins TRBV2 and TRBJ1-2; 10 bases are shared with TRBD1. After removal of 9 bases from V and 2 bases from J, the junction contained 6 bases not matched to a gene. The CDR3 has 14 residues. CDR1 and CDR2 (germline): SNHLY, FYNNEI. The CDR3 DNA reads as TGTGCCAGTGCCCCGGACAGGGGGAACTATGGCTACACCTTC. Amino acids: CASAPDRGNYGYTF.

The table lists this clonotype with a few counts. The CDR3 region has the DNA TGCAGCGTTGAAGAGTCGGGGGCTGGCACTGAAGCTTTCTTT. Encoded protein: CSVEESGAGTEAFF. The chain couples TRBV29-1 to TRBJ1-1; tentative D call: TRBD1 (6 bases). This CDR3 comprises 14 residues. V lost 0 bases, J lost 4 bases, and 12 bases lay in between. CDR1 and CDR2 from the germline V gene are SQVTM and ANQGSEA.

The chain recombines TRBV7-6 with TRBJ2-1; the match to TRBD2 covers 8 bases. The length of the CDR3 is 16 residues. The germline gives CDR1 SGHVS, CDR2 FNYEAQ. The J segment lost 8 bases and the V segment lost 0 bases, leaving 9 bases of the junction unmatched. The CDR3 sequence is CASSLARSGGADEQFF. CDR3 DNA: TGTGCCAGCAGCTTAGCGCGGAGCGGGGGTGCAGATGAGCAGTTCTTC.

The sample holds a few counts of this clonotype. This chain's CDR3 is CASSISGRMNTEAFF. CDR3 DNA sequence: TGTGCCAGCAGTATATCGGGCCGAATGAACACTGAAGCTTTCTTT. The V and J genes are TRBV12-3 or TRBV12-4 and TRBJ1-1; D unresolved. This CDR3 is 15 amino acids long. V shed 5 bases and J shed 0 bases, with 13 bases lying between them.

This clonotype has a handful of counts. CDR3 coding DNA: TGTGCCAGCAGTGTGCTAGCGGGGGGCTCCTCCTACAATGAGCAGTTCTTC. It translates to CASSVLAGGSSYNEQFF. The chain couples TRBV6-1 to TRBJ2-1; 11 bases line up with TRBD2. The CDR3 sequence is 17 residues long. CDR1 and CDR2 from the germline V gene are MNHNS and SASEGT. Trimming cost V 4 bases and J 0 bases; bases outside gene matches: 5.

This clonotype was observed a handful of times. The rearrangement uses TRBV7-3 and TRBJ2-1; D is uncertain. Germline lookup yields CDR1 SGHTA and CDR2 FQGTGA. There are 11 residues in the CDR3. V was cut by 3 bases and J by 9 bases, with 6 bases left in between. The CDR3: CASSLDREQFF. CDR3 nucleotides: TGTGCCAGCAGCTTGGATCGTGAGCAGTTCTTC.

This clonotype came up many times. The chain uses TRBV7-2 and TRBJ2-1, with TRBD2 matching over 10 bases. This CDR3 has 17 amino acids. Germline CDR1 is SGHTA and CDR2 is FQGNSA. V was clipped by 2 bases and J by 6 bases; unmatched bases: 10. DNA for the CDR3: TGTGCCAGCAGCTTATTCGGTTCGCAGCGGGGGGGCAATGAGCAGTTCTTC. This encodes CASSLFGSQRGGNEQFF.

The chain links TRBV27 to TRBJ1-2; TRBD1 matches at 9 bases. Looked up from germline, CDR1 is MNHEY and CDR2 is SMNVEV (reference sequence). The CDR3 has 15 amino acids. The ends lost 5 bases at V and 5 bases at J; junction bases unmatched: 9. For the CDR3, the DNA is TGTGCCAGCAGTCCGGGGACAGGGACACTTTATGGCTACACCTTC. This gives the protein CASSPGTGTLYGYTF.

V gene TRBV6-1 combines with J gene TRBJ2-5; D could derive from TRBD1 or TRBD2 (5 bases each). The V and J ends lost 4 bases and 3 bases respectively, with 21 bases between them. Per germline, CDR1 MNHNS and CDR2 SASEGT. The CDR3 spans 17 residues. The CDR3 is CASSASWVGAPKETQYF. The CDR3 DNA is TGTGCCAGCAGTGCTTCTTGGGTCGGGGCTCCAAAAGAGACCCAGTACTTC.

This clonotype has a count of ten or more. The chain combines TRBV7-8 with TRBJ2-2; D may be TRBD1 (5 bases). CDR1 SGHVS and CDR2 FQNEAQ come from the germline V gene. CDR3 length equals 13 residues. Trimming took off 4 bases at V and 5 bases at J, with 8 bases between the two ends. CDR3 protein: CASSWPGTGELFF. CDR3 nucleotide sequence: TGTGCCAGCAGCTGGCCAGGGACCGGGGAGCTGTTTTTT.

The gene calls are TRBV19 and TRBJ2-1, with 11 positions matching TRBD2. Trimming removed 0 bases from V and 4 bases from J; junction bases left unmatched: 2. CDR3 length: 16 residues. CDR1 and CDR2 (germline): LNHDA, SQIVND (reference sequence). DNA of the CDR3: TGTGCCAGTAGTATAGAACTAGCGGGGGTTTACAATGAGCAGTTCTTC. Translated, it gives CASSIELAGVYNEQFF. Drawing the rest from reference TRBV19 and TRBJ2-1, the complete variable domain is DGGITQSPKYLFRKEGQNVTLSCEQNLNHDAMYWYRQDPGQGLRLIYYSQIVNDFQKGDIAEGYSVSREKKESFPLTVTSAQKNPTAFYLCASSIELAGVYNEQFFGPGTRLTVL.

The chain is built from TRBV29-1 and TRBJ2-2; D assignment may be TRBD1 or TRBD2 (5 bases each). The CDR3 is made up of 12 amino acids. V lost 7 bases, J lost 7 bases, and 13 bases lay in between. Germline CDR1 is SQVTM and CDR2 is ANQGSEA. CDR3 region: CSAGRDHGELFF. CDR3 sequence (DNA): TGCAGCGCTGGCCGGGACCACGGGGAGCTGTTTTTT.

A few counts support this clonotype. This chain joins TRBV19 and TRBJ2-1; tentatively, D is TRBD2 (6 bases). CDR1 is LNHDA and CDR2 is SQIVND in the germline V gene (reference sequence). Deletions cut 5 bases from V and 2 bases from J, with 13 bases between. This CDR3 spans 15 amino acids. The CDR3 nucleotides are TGTGCCAGTAGTGATTATAGCGGAACCTACAATGAGCAGTTCTTC. It encodes CASSDYSGTYNEQFF. Full variable domain (missing parts from reference TRBV19 and TRBJ2-1): DGGITQSPKYLFRKEGQNVTLSCEQNLNHDAMYWYRQDPGQGLRLIYYSQIVNDFQKGDIAEGYSVSREKKESFPLTVTSAQKNPTAFYLCASSDYSGTYNEQFFGPGTRLTVL.

This clonotype has more than one count but fewer than ten. DNA for the CDR3: TGTGCCAGCAGCTTAAGTAGCGATGAGCAGTTCTTC. It codes for CASSLSSDEQFF. The gene calls are TRBV7-6 and TRBJ2-1, with D maybe TRBD2 (5 bases). Germline V gene lookup returns CDR1 SGHVS and CDR2 FNYEAQ. Trimming left V 2 bases short and J 8 bases short, with 7 bases between. The CDR3 contains 12 residues.

This clonotype was seen a few times. The rearrangement joins TRBV7-9 to TRBJ2-1; D call uncertain. CDR3 length: 12 residues. Trimming stripped 3 bases from V and 11 bases from J, with 11 bases between. Germline V lookup: CDR1 SEHNR, CDR2 FQNEAQ (reference sequence). CDR3 protein: CASSFAPKKQFF. CDR3 DNA sequence: TGTGCCAGCAGCTTCGCGCCAAAGAAGCAGTTCTTC. The full variable domain, completed using reference TRBV7-9 and TRBJ2-1, is DTGVSQNPRHKITKRGQNVTFRCDPISEHNRLYWYRQTLGQGPEFLTYFQNEAQLEKSRLLSDRFSAERPKGSFSTLEIQRTEQGDSAMYLCASSFAPKKQFFGPGTRLTVL.

The table lists this clonotype with many counts. The chain has TRBV7-2 and TRBJ1-5; 7 bases are shared with TRBD1. V was pared by 6 bases and J by 9 bases, with 8 bases of the junction left unmatched. The V gene's germline CDR1 is SGHTA and CDR2 FQGNSA. The CDR3 runs to 13 residues. CDR3 in DNA: TGTGCCAGCAGAGACAGGGCATTCTCGCCCCAGCATTTT. Its protein product is CASRDRAFSPQHF.

CDR3 loop: CASSPESGGANEQFF. DNA for the CDR3: TGCGCCAGCAGCCCCGAAAGCGGGGGGGCCAATGAGCAGTTCTTC. V is TRBV4-3 and J is TRBJ2-1; TRBD2 agrees at 10 bases. V was pared by 4 bases and J by 6 bases, with 6 bases of the junction left unmatched. Germline values: CDR1 LGHNA, CDR2 YSLEER. CDR3 length equals 15 residues.

The CDR3 nucleotides read TGTGCCAGCAGCCCAAAGGGATATGGCTACACCTTC. Amino acid sequence: CASSPKGYGYTF. V and J are TRBV5-4 and TRBJ1-2, with D hard to call. Germline CDR1 is SGHNT and CDR2 is YYREEE (reference sequence). The CDR3 has 12 residues. V shed 4 bases and J shed 5 bases, with 9 bases lying between them.

The chain is built from TRBV9 and TRBJ1-1; 9 bases agree with TRBD1. The CDR3 has 16 amino acids. Germline V gene data show CDR1 as SGDLS and CDR2 as YYNGEE. With 1 base clipped from V and 5 bases from J, the junction kept 9 bases outside the gene matches. The CDR3 loop is CASSVPRTGVLTEAFF. Here the CDR3 DNA reads TGTGCCAGCAGCGTACCCCGGACAGGGGTGTTGACTGAAGCTTTCTTT. Based on the CDR3 plus reference TRBV9 and TRBJ1-1, the full variable domain is DSGVTQTPKHLITATGQRVTLRCSPRSGDLSVYWYQQSLDQGLQFLIQYYNGEERAKGNILERFSAQQFPDLHSELNLSSLELGDSALYFCASSVPRTGVLTEAFFGQGTRLTVV.

This clonotype was counted a few times. The J gene is TRBJ2-5, the V gene TRBV11-3; 7 bases match TRBD2. Germline V CDR1 and CDR2: SGHNT, YENEEA. V lost 0 bases to trimming and J lost 1 base; unmatched junction nucleotides: 2. This CDR3 is 15 amino acids long. The chain's CDR3 is CASSLEGGTQETQYF. The CDR3 DNA sequence: TGTGCCAGCAGCTTAGAGGGAGGGACCCAAGAGACCCAGTACTTC.

This clonotype was seen repeatedly, ten times or more. The J gene is TRBJ2-1, the V gene TRBV7-6; 8 bases align to TRBD2. From germline, CDR1 is SGHVS and CDR2 FNYEAQ. The CDR3 is 15 amino acids. J lost 2 bases, V lost 7 bases, and 7 bases had no gene match. Written as DNA, the CDR3 is TGTGCCAGCACCACCTCGGGGGGGGCCTACAATGAGCAGTTCTTC. Translation gives CASTTSGGAYNEQFF.

V usage is TRBV14 and J usage is TRBJ1-5; D uncertain. V was pared by 1 base and J by 2 bases, with 9 bases between. This CDR3 spans 15 amino acids. Germline loops: CDR1 SGHDN, CDR2 FVKESK. CDR3 coding DNA: TGTGCCAGCAGCCAAGGGGGATTCGGCAATCAGCCCCAGCATTTT. Translating it yields CASSQGGFGNQPQHF. Using reference TRBV14 and TRBJ1-5 for the parts outside the CDR3, the full variable domain is EAGVTQFPSHSVIEKGQTVTLRCDPISGHDNLYWYRRVMGKEIKFLLHFVKESKQDESGMPNNRFLAERTGGTYSTLKVQPAELEDSGVYFCASSQGGFGNQPQHFGDGTRLSIL.

The rearrangement joins TRBV10-3 to TRBJ2-7; TRBD1 agrees at 9 bases. Per germline, CDR1 ENHRY and CDR2 SYGVKD. The CDR3 sequence is 16 residues long. V dropped 0 bases and J dropped 4; count of bases not matched to a gene: 7. CDR3 sequence: CAISESLGTGNYEQYV. CDR3 nucleotide sequence: TGTGCCATCAGTGAGTCGTTAGGGACAGGGAATTACGAGCAGTACGTC.

The chain recombines TRBV27 with TRBJ2-1; no clear D. V was shortened by 2 bases and J by 2 bases, with 10 bases between the two germline ends. The CDR3 is made up of 15 amino acids. Germline values: CDR1 MNHEY, CDR2 SMNVEV (reference sequence). The CDR3 DNA follows: TGTGCCAGCAGTTTACGGATCAAGGCCTACAATGAGCAGTTCTTC. Translating gives CASSLRIKAYNEQFF.

The chain joins TRBV6-2 or TRBV6-3 to TRBJ2-1, with 9 bases matching TRBD2. CDR1 and CDR2 (germline): MNHEY, SVGEGT. The J segment lost 7 bases and the V segment lost 6 bases, leaving 10 bases of the junction unmatched. This CDR3 is built from 15 residues. As DNA, the CDR3 is TGTGCCAGCAGCCACGGCGGGGGGGCCCTGAATGAGCAGTTCTTC. The encoded protein is CASSHGGGALNEQFF.

This clonotype was picked up many times. V is TRBV12-3 or TRBV12-4 and J is TRBJ2-7; 9 bases match TRBD1. The V segment lost 5 bases and the J segment 6 bases; nucleotides outside the gene matches: 11. The CDR3 is 15 residues long. The CDR3 nucleotides read TGTGCCAGCAGTGCCTCCGGGACAGGGAGCTCCGAGCAGTACTTC. This codes for CASSASGTGSSEQYF.

This clonotype was recorded a few times. The rearrangement uses TRBV14 and TRBJ1-1; weak D call: TRBD1 (6 bases). This CDR3 spans 16 amino acids. CDR1 is SGHDN and CDR2 is FVKESK in the germline V gene. Trimming stripped 4 bases from V and 6 bases from J, with 21 bases between. The CDR3 region has the DNA TGTGCCAGCAGCCCATATGGGGGGACACCGGTTGCTGAAGCTTTCTTT. Translated, it gives CASSPYGGTPVAEAFF. Filled out from reference TRBV14 and TRBJ1-1, the complete variable domain reads EAGVTQFPSHSVIEKGQTVTLRCDPISGHDNLYWYRRVMGKEIKFLLHFVKESKQDESGMPNNRFLAERTGGTYSTLKVQPAELEDSGVYFCASSPYGGTPVAEAFFGQGTRLTVV.

The CDR3 region is CASSYTTIASGYNYNEQFF. DNA of the CDR3: TGTGCCAGCAGTTACACGACCATTGCTAGCGGCTATAACTACAATGAGCAGTTCTTC. The chain links TRBV6-6 to TRBJ2-1; TRBD2 agrees at 7 bases. The CDR3 loop spans 19 amino acids. Germline values: CDR1 MNHNY, CDR2 SVGAGI (reference sequence). The V segment lost 2 bases and the J segment 3 bases; nucleotides outside the gene matches: 16.

The V call is TRBV20-1, the J call TRBJ2-7, with D possibly TRBD2 on 6 matching bases. CDR3 length: 13 residues. Germline V CDR1 and CDR2: DFQATT, SNEGSKA (reference sequence). V was cut by 3 bases and J by 0 bases, with 9 bases left in between. CDR3 DNA: TGCAGTGCTAGCGGGGGTAACTCCTACGAGCAGTACTTC. Amino acids: CSASGGNSYEQYF.

This chain links TRBV24-1 with TRBJ2-3, with D possibly matching TRBD1 (7 bases). This CDR3 spans 15 amino acids. Looked up from germline, CDR1 is KGHDR and CDR2 is SFDVKD. V lost 4 bases to trimming and J lost 2 bases, with 12 bases between them. The CDR3 DNA follows: TGTGCCACCAGTGACCAGGGGGGAAACACAGATACGCAGTATTTT. Protein sequence: CATSDQGGNTDTQYF.